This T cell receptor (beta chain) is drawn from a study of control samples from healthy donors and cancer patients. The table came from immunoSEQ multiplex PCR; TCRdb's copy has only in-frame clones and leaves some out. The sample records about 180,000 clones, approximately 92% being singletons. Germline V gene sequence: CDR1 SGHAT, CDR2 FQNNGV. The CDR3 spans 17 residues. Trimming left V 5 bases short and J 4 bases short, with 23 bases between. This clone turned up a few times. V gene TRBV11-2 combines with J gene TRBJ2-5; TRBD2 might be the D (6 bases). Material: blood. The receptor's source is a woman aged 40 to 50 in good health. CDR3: CASSRGYGGIGGETQYF. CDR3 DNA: TGTGCCAGCAGCCGTGGGTATGGGGGGATCGGGGGAGAGACCCAGTACTTC.